This T cell receptor beta chain is drawn from a study of OX40 agonist ivuxolimab in advanced cancers. Broadly, across the study: Ivuxolimab was a fully human IgG2 agonistic monoclonal antibody targeting the costimulatory receptor OX40 (CD134). Intravenous ivuxolimab was administered to patients every 2 weeks at six dose levels: 0.01, 0.1, 0.3, 1.5, 3 and 10 mg/kg. Among the approximately 54 dose-escalation patients, roughly 20 had hepatocellular carcinoma, some 15 melanoma, 9 renal cell carcinoma and 9 head and neck cancer. In the dose-escalation cohort, roughly 80% of patients were male, and the mean age was approximately 60 years, with a range of roughly 23 to 85. Patients were allowed to have had prior anti-PD-1, anti-PD-L1 or anti-CTLA-4 therapy, and roughly 40% of the dose-escalation patients had been treated with checkpoint inhibitors. Partial responses were achieved by three dose-escalation patients, of whom one had hepatocellular carcinoma and two had cutaneous melanoma. Peripheral TCRbeta sequencing was intended to test whether TCR sequence diversity was altered and clonal T-cell expansion was caused by ivuxolimab. The monotherapy dose-escalation portion (N of about 57 patients) of the phase I ivuxolimab trial is reported in the paper. The paper's findings and limits, for the study overall: In the 0.1-3.0 mg/kg groups, partial responders had among the lowest normalized peripheral clonal expansion, particularly in CD8+ T cells. At doses of 0.1 to 3.0 mg/kg, clonal expansion of both CD4+ and CD8+ T cells in blood was seen between baseline and week 6. Low levels of normalized T-cell clonal expansion were also shown by some nonresponding patients. On average, CD8+ T cells showed more expanded clones than CD4+ T cells after ivuxolimab. Antigen specificity was not determined for the clonally expanded peripheral T cells.

On this clone: The antigen this receptor binds is unknown. Base qualities are not at hand, and no much larger clone is one base apart.

Genomic DNA was isolated from the sorted cells so that the TCRbeta CDR3 region could be sequenced. The immunoSEQ Assay was used for sequencing of TCRbeta CDR3 regions. This immuneACCESS table, as held by TCRdb, lists in-frame sequences with V and J called but not all clones. Of the missing ones, under half trace to an unresolved V gene in checked studies; the others have no known cause. For this sample the table gives about 90,000 clones, of which roughly 89% were detected only once. Approximately 8.4% of the sample is taken by the ten largest. The cysteine opens and the phenylalanine closes a CDR3 of 16 amino acids. Only CDR3 DNA is held: 48 bases, read in frame from base 1. Trimming accounts for 3 bases at V and 6 bases at J, while the number of junction bases matched to no gene is 4. Via the germline V gene (reference sequence), CDR1 is SEHNR and CDR2 FQNEAQ. The trial excluded patients who had a history of autoimmune disease or who were on systemic immunosuppression. In every dose cohort, peripheral blood was drawn for TCR sequencing at baseline, cycle 4 day 1, and cycle 7 day 1. The samples were taken from a phase I, first-in-human, multicenter, open-label dose-escalation trial of ivuxolimab. Adults with locally advanced or metastatic melanoma, renal cell, hepatocellular, or head and neck squamous cell carcinoma were enrolled in the trial. Before TCR sequencing, CD4+ and CD8+ T cells were separately sorted from peripheral blood.

Material: CD4+ or CD8+ T cells sorted from blood, obtained in a trial of the OX40 agonist ivuxolimab. The chain uses TRBV7-9 and TRBJ2-1; TRBD2 lines up with 14 middle nucleotides. This clonotype originated in an adult with an advanced solid tumor such as melanoma, head and neck, liver or kidney cancer. The CDR3 sequence is CASSFGGLAGVNEQFF. The nucleotides are TGTGCCAGCAGCTTCGGGGGACTAGCGGGAGTCAATGAGCAGTTCTTC. The variable domain in full, with residues beyond the CDR3 obtained from the reference TRBV7-9 and TRBJ2-1 genes, is DTGVSQNPRHKITKRGQNVTFRCDPISEHNRLYWYRQTLGQGPEFLTYFQNEAQLEKSRLLSDRFSAERPKGSFSTLEIQRTEQGDSAMYLCASSFGGLAGVNEQFFGPGTRLTVL.